The entry below describes one TCR beta chain. Its antigen is still unknown. This record belongs to a study of cytomegalovirus exposure and HLA in healthy donors. Study-wide points: Follow-up analysis found HLA locus-dependent TCR association rates, highest for DRB1 and lowest for HLA-C. Earlier analysis found most TCR beta V segments productive about 87% or about 30% of the time.

The J segment lost 2 bases and the V segment lost 5 bases, leaving 8 bases of the junction unmatched. The CDR3 is 15 residues long. Germline-derived CDR1 and CDR2 are PRHDT and FYEKMQ (reference sequence). 13 Jbeta primers and 60 Vbeta primers were used for the PCR. Repertoires were generated with immunoSEQ multiplex PCR, while TCRdb's copy carries only in-frame clones and drops some. The sample holds more than 100,000 clones, approximately 65% seen once. The V gene is TRBV13, the J gene TRBJ2-7; TRBD1 aligns across 8 bases. The receptor was derived from a young man in good health and CMV-seronegative. Sequencing was done on a sample of PBMCs. CDR3 nucleotides: TGTGCCAGCAGCCCCCAGGGGACAGGTGCCTACGAGCAGTACTTC. As protein: CASSPQGTGAYEQYF.